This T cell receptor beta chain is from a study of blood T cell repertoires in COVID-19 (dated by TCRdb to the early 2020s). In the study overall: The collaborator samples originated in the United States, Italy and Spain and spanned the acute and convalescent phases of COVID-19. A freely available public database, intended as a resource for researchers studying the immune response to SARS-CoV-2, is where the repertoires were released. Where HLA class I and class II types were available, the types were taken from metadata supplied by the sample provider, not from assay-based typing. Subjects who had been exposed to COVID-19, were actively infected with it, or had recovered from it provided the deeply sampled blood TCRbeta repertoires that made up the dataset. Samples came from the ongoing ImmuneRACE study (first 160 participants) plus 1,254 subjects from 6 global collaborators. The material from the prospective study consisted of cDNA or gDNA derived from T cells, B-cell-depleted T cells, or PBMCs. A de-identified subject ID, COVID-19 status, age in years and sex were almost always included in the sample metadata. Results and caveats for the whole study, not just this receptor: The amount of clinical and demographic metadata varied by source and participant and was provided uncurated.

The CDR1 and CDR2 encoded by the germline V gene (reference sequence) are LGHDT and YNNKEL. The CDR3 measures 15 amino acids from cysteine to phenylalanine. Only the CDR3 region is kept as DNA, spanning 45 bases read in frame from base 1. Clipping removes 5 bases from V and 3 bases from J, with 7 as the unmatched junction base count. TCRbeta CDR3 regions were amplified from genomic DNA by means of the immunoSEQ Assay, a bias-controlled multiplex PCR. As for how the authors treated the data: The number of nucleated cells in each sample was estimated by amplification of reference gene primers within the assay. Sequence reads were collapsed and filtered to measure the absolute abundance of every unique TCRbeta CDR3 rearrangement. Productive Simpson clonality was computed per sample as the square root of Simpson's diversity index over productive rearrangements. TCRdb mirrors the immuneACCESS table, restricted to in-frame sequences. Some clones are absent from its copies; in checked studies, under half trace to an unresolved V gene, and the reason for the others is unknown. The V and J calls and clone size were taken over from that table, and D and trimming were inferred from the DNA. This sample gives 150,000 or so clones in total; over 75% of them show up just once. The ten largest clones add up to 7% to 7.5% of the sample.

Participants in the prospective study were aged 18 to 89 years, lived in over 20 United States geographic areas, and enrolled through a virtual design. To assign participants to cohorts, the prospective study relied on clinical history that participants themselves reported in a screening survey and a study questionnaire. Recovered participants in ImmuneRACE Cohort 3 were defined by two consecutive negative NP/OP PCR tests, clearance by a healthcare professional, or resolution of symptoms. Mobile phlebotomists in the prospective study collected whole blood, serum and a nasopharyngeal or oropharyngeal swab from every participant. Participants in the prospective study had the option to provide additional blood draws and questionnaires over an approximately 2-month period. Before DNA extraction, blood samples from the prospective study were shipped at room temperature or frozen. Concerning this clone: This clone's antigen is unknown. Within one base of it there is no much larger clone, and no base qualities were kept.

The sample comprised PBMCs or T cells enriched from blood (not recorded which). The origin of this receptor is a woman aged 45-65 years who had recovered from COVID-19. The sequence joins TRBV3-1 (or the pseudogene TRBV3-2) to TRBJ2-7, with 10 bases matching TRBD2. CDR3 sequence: CASSAGLADLYEQYF. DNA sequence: TGTGCCAGCAGCGCCGGACTAGCGGACCTCTACGAGCAGTACTTC.